These 30 T cell receptor beta chains share one sample of origin, sequenced in a study of blood T cell repertoires in COVID-19 (dated by TCRdb to 2018 to 2021). The library relied on the immunoSEQ multiplex PCR assay. This is the immuneACCESS table as TCRdb keeps it, with only in-frame sequences that have V and J called. A part of the clones is gone; compared with another copy, unresolved V genes explain less than half, and the rest is unexplained. The sample table holds approximately 86,000 clones, of which around 81% were seen once. The ten largest clones represent about 3.4% of the sample. Sequenced material: peripheral blood. These receptor sequences come from a man between 45 and 60 years old with acute or convalescent COVID-19.

CDR3 amino acids: CASADRTPLNTEAFF. The CDR3, as DNA: TGTGCCAGCGCAGACAGGACGCCTCTGAACACTGAAGCTTTCTTT. The rearrangement joins TRBV18 to TRBJ1-1, with TRBD1 as a possible D gene (6 bases). Germline CDR1 KGHSH, CDR2 LQKENI. Trimming removed 8 bases at V and 0 bases at J, with 16 bases between. The CDR3 runs 15 residues.

The CDR3 coding sequence is TGTGCCAGCAGCGCCACCGGGACAGGGAACTCACCCCTCCACTTT. This translates into CASSATGTGNSPLHF. This sequence joins TRBV7-9 and TRBJ1-6, with 9 positions matching TRBD1. V gave up 5 bases and J gave up 10 bases; unmatched junction bases: 9. The CDR3 length is 15 residues. Germline CDR1 is SEHNR and CDR2 is FQNEAQ (reference sequence).

The chain has TRBV27 and TRBJ1-1; 7 nucleotides match TRBD1. The CDR3 totals 14 residues. Germline CDR1 reads MNHEY; CDR2 reads SMNVEV (reference sequence). Unmatched junction bases numbered 9, after V lost 7 bases and J lost 4 bases. The CDR3 nucleotides read TGTGCCAGCATCGACAGAGGGGGCGTCACTGAAGCTTTCTTT. Translating gives CASIDRGGVTEAFF.

This clone was picked up a small number of times. The chain links TRBV5-3 to TRBJ2-7, with 10 bases matching TRBD2. TRBV5-3 is known as an ORF, though its function is uncertain. Germline trimming cut 0 bases from V and 6 bases from J; bases unmatched to any gene: 0. This CDR3 contains 13 residues. CDR3 DNA sequence: TGTGCCAGAAGCTTGGGACTAGCGGGCGAGCAGTACTTC. This codes for CARSLGLAGEQYF.

V and J are TRBV28 and TRBJ2-3; D ambiguous. The CDR3 is 15 residues long. Germline V gene sequence: CDR1 MDHEN, CDR2 SYDVKM. Between the trimmed V and J ends, which lost 6 bases and 4 bases, there was a span of 17 bases. The CDR3 region is CASSSRIVPADTQYF. CDR3 DNA sequence: TGTGCCAGCAGCTCCCGCATAGTCCCCGCAGATACGCAGTATTTT.

The CDR3: CASSQASSSGAPGELFF. The DNA of the CDR3 is TGTGCCAGCAGCCAAGCCTCCTCCAGCGGGGCCCCCGGGGAGCTGTTTTTT. The chain carries TRBV4-2 and TRBJ2-2; 7 bases are shared with TRBD2. The CDR3 contains 17 residues. Germline CDR1 LGHNA, CDR2 YNFKEQ. V was pared by 1 base and J by 6 bases, with 11 bases of the junction left unmatched.

In its sample, this clone was seen once. The CDR3 loop reads CASSTGQINTEAFF. Here the CDR3 DNA reads TGTGCCAGCAGCACAGGACAGATCAACACTGAAGCTTTCTTT. This sequence joins TRBV7-2 and TRBJ1-1, with D tentatively TRBD1 (6 bases). Germline V lookup: CDR1 SGHTA, CDR2 FQGNSA. The CDR3 has 14 amino acids. V was cut by 5 bases and J by 2 bases, with 12 bases left in between.

The chain links TRBV9 to TRBJ1-2, with TRBD1 matching 7 bases. V was clipped by 4 bases and J by 5 bases; unmatched bases: 5. Germline V lookup: CDR1 SGDLS, CDR2 YYNGEE. The CDR3 has 13 amino acids. Here the CDR3 reads CASSTGTAYGYTF. CDR3 bases: TGTGCCAGCAGCACTGGGACAGCTTATGGCTACACCTTC.

The rearrangement joins TRBV7-2 to TRBJ2-7; perhaps TRBD1 as D (5 bases). The CDR3 contains 14 residues. CDR1 is SGHTA, CDR2 FQGNSA, per germline. The V end lost 1 base, the J end lost 6 bases, and 13 bases lay between the germline ends. The CDR3 nucleotides read TGTGCCAGCAGCTTAGAAGTCCAGGGTAGCGAGCAGTACTTC. Translated: CASSLEVQGSEQYF.

CDR3 protein: CASSYTRQERNTIYF. The CDR3 coding sequence is TGTGCCAGCAGTTACACTCGACAGGAACGAAACACCATATATTTT. The V call is TRBV6-5, the J call TRBJ1-3; possible D gene TRBD1, 6 bases. From germline, CDR1 is MNHEY and CDR2 SVGAGI. Trimming removed 2 bases at V and 5 bases at J, with 13 bases between. This CDR3 is 15 amino acids long.

The V and J genes are TRBV7-9 and TRBJ2-1, with D possibly TRBD2 on 5 matching bases. V was shortened by 2 bases and J by 4 bases, with 9 bases between the two germline ends. The CDR3 is 14 residues long. In germline, CDR1 is SEHNR, CDR2 FQNEAQ (reference sequence). CDR3 residues: CASSLSGVYNEQFF. CDR3 DNA sequence: TGTGCCAGCAGCTTATCCGGGGTATACAATGAGCAGTTCTTC.

This clone was detected once. The CDR3 is CASSAVSSNTGELFF. For the CDR3, the DNA is TGTGCCAGCAGCGCGGTAAGCTCGAACACCGGGGAGCTGTTTTTT. This chain links TRBV9 with TRBJ2-2; D is unresolved. Germline assignment: CDR1 SGDLS and CDR2 YYNGEE. The CDR3 totals 15 residues. Between the trimmed V and J ends, which lost 3 bases and 0 bases, there was a span of 9 bases.

The chain uses TRBV6-5 and TRBJ2-7; perhaps TRBD2 as D (5 bases). The V end lost 7 bases, the J end lost 0 bases, and 16 bases lay between the germline ends. Germline CDR1 is MNHEY and CDR2 is SVGAGI. The CDR3 loop spans 15 amino acids. The CDR3, as DNA: TGTGCCAGCACCGGAGGACCCGATGTCTCCTACGAGCAGTACTTC. The encoded protein is CASTGGPDVSYEQYF.

CDR3 residues: CASSNQGASNQPQHF. In DNA, the CDR3 is TGTGCCAGTAGTAATCAGGGGGCAAGCAATCAGCCCCAGCATTTT. The V call is TRBV19, the J call TRBJ1-5; 8 positions agree with TRBD1. J lost 1 base, V lost 4 bases, and 3 bases had no gene match. The CDR3 spans 15 residues. Germline CDR1 is LNHDA and CDR2 is SQIVND (reference sequence).

V gene TRBV19 combines with J gene TRBJ2-1; D is possibly TRBD2 (6 bases). Germline CDR1 and CDR2: LNHDA and SQIVND (reference sequence). CDR3 length: 12 residues. V was trimmed by 2 bases and J by 9 bases, leaving 8 bases between them. CDR3 protein: CASSITAGEQFF. The DNA of the CDR3 is TGTGCCAGTAGTATAACAGCGGGTGAGCAGTTCTTC.

The chain links TRBV18 to TRBJ2-3; 7 bases match TRBD1. The CDR3 length is 15 residues. V shed 3 bases and J 0 bases; nucleotides not matched to a gene: 3. The germline V gene has CDR1 KGHSH and CDR2 LQKENI. CDR3 nucleotides: TGTGCCAGCTCACCGCGGACAGGCAGCACAGATACGCAGTATTTT. Amino acid sequence: CASSPRTGSTDTQYF.

This clone has only a few counts. The V gene is TRBV7-9, the J gene TRBJ2-7; TRBD2 aligns across 11 bases. The CDR3 spans 16 residues. Germline V CDR1 and CDR2: SEHNR, FQNEAQ (reference sequence). The V gene end was trimmed by 5 bases and the J gene end by 6 bases; junction bases not matched to a gene: 12. CDR3 in DNA: TGTGCCAGCAGCACAACTAGCGGGAGATTCGTCTTCGAGCAGTACTTC. It is translated as CASSTTSGRFVFEQYF.

This chain connects TRBV6-5 to TRBJ2-3; D call uncertain. This CDR3 contains 14 residues. Trimming took off 3 bases at V and 1 base at J, with 8 bases between the two ends. Germline CDR1 reads MNHEY; CDR2 reads SVGAGI. CDR3 region: CASSYSRGTDTQYF. The CDR3, as DNA: TGTGCCAGCAGTTATTCCCGGGGCACAGATACGCAGTATTTT.

The gene calls are TRBV4-1 and TRBJ2-6; 8 bases line up with TRBD2. V lost 4 bases and J lost 0; bases outside the gene matches: 8. The germline V gene has CDR1 MGHRA and CDR2 YSYEKL. There are 18 residues in the CDR3. The CDR3 sequence: CASSLGGEGLSGANVLTF. CDR3 coding DNA: TGCGCCAGCAGCCTCGGGGGGGAGGGCCTCTCTGGGGCCAACGTCCTGACTTTC.

This chain joins TRBV5-1 and TRBJ2-1, with 9 positions matching TRBD2. Germline V gene data show CDR1 as SGHRS and CDR2 as YFSETQ. V dropped 1 base and J dropped 3; count of bases not matched to a gene: 5. The CDR3 has 16 residues. The CDR3 nucleotides are TGCGCCAGCAGCTTGACTAGCGGGCGTGGCTACAATGAGCAGTTCTTC. This encodes CASSLTSGRGYNEQFF.

This clone was detected once. J is TRBJ2-1 and V is TRBV29-1, with 8 bases identical to TRBD2. Germline trimming cut 4 bases from V and 6 bases from J; bases unmatched to any gene: 17. This CDR3 has 17 residues. The germline V gene encodes CDR1 SQVTM and CDR2 ANQGSEA. The CDR3 region is CSVGRAGGHVGRNEQFF. In nucleotides, the CDR3 is TGCAGCGTTGGTCGGGCGGGGGGCCACGTAGGTCGCAATGAGCAGTTCTTC.

The chain has TRBV7-2 and TRBJ2-7; 9 positions agree with TRBD1. The CDR3 spans 16 residues. CDR1 SGHTA and CDR2 FQGNSA come from the germline V gene. The V and J ends lost 5 bases and 4 bases, in that order; junction bases with no gene match: 12. CDR3 sequence (DNA): TGTGCCAGCAGCAACACAGGGGGCATTCCCCAATACGAGCAGTACTTC. Protein: CASSNTGGIPQYEQYF.

This chain links TRBV18 with TRBJ2-6; maybe TRBD1 (6 bases). The CDR3 runs 16 residues. In germline, CDR1 is KGHSH, CDR2 LQKENI. V was clipped by 4 bases and J by 0 bases, with 10 bases between them. The CDR3: CASSLSQGSGANVLTF. CDR3 bases: TGTGCCAGCTCACTATCACAGGGCTCTGGGGCCAACGTCCTGACTTTC.

The V gene is TRBV27, the J gene TRBJ1-5; D gene uncertain. V was shortened by 0 bases and J by 4 bases, with 4 bases between the two germline ends. From germline, CDR1 is MNHEY and CDR2 SMNVEV (reference sequence). This CDR3 is built from 13 residues. The CDR3 loop is CASSLSLNQPQHF. The CDR3 DNA reads TGTGCCAGCAGTTTATCTCTTAATCAGCCCCAGCATTTT.

Only one count was recorded for this clone. V and J are TRBV11-2 and TRBJ2-5; 8 positions agree with TRBD1. The length of the CDR3 is 16 residues. V was pared by 2 bases and J by 3 bases, with 8 bases of the junction left unmatched. Germline CDR1 reads SGHAT; CDR2 reads FQNNGV. This CDR3 is CASSLSGQGAKETQYF. The CDR3 coding sequence is TGTGCCAGCAGCTTATCTGGGCAGGGGGCCAAAGAGACCCAGTACTTC. Supplemented by reference TRBV11-2 and TRBJ2-5, the full variable domain reads EAGVAQSPRYKIIEKRQSVAFWCNPISGHATLYWYQQILGQGPKLLIQFQNNGVVDDSQLPKDRFSAERLKGVDSTLKIQPAKLEDSAVYLCASSLSGQGAKETQYFGPGTRLLVL.

This chain links TRBV6-2 or TRBV6-3 with TRBJ1-2; 9 bases are shared with TRBD1. Germline V gives CDR1 MNHEY, CDR2 SVGEGT. The CDR3 loop spans 15 amino acids. Trimming cost V 2 bases and J 8 bases; bases outside gene matches: 9. The CDR3 bases are TGTGCCAGCAGTTACGCGGACAGGGGCGCGGGCGGCTACACCTTC. Its protein is CASSYADRGAGGYTF.

This clone was detected many times. The chain couples TRBV5-1 to TRBJ1-4; D is uncertain. Germline CDR1 reads SGHRS; CDR2 reads YFSETQ. Trimming stripped 7 bases from V and 8 bases from J, with 18 bases between. CDR3 length: 14 residues. This CDR3 is CASATRGGMEKLFF. The CDR3 nucleotides are TGCGCCAGCGCCACCCGGGGAGGGATGGAAAAACTGTTTTTT.

This clone was detected only a few times. The rearrangement uses TRBV27 and TRBJ2-7; no definite D call. The germline gives CDR1 MNHEY, CDR2 SMNVEV (reference sequence). V dropped 3 bases and J dropped 7 bases, with 10 bases sitting between them. The CDR3 covers 12 residues. CDR3 loop: CASSFPMTEQYF. For the CDR3, the DNA is TGTGCCAGCAGTTTTCCTATGACAGAGCAGTACTTC.

The chain carries TRBV6-5 and TRBJ2-7, with D perhaps TRBD1 (5 bases). Germline CDR1 is MNHEY and CDR2 is SVGAGI. Trimming removed 4 bases at V and 6 bases at J, with 19 bases between. The CDR3 loop spans 15 amino acids. The CDR3 DNA reads TGTGCCAGCAGTTCCGGCGGCGCCAGGGCTGCCGAGCAGTACTTC. It specifies CASSSGGARAAEQYF.

The chain links TRBV7-9 to TRBJ1-2, with a weak D call TRBD1 (6 bases). The CDR3 is made up of 14 amino acids. Trimming stripped 5 bases from V and 5 bases from J, with 15 bases between. Per the germline V gene, CDR1 is SEHNR and CDR2 is FQNEAQ (reference sequence). CDR3 protein: CASSHTATGYGYTF. The CDR3 DNA reads TGTGCCAGCAGCCATACCGCTACAGGGTATGGCTACACCTTC.